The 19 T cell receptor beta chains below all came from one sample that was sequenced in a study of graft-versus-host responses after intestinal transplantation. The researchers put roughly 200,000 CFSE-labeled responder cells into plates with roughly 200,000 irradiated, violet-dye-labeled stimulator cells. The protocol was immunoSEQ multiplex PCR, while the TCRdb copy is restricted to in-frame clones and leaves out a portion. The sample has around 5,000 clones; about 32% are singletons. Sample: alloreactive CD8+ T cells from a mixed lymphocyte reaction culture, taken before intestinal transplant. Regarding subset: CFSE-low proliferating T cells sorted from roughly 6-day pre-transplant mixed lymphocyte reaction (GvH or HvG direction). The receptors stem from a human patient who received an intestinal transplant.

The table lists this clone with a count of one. The CDR3 here is CASKSGGPPDTQYF. CDR3 bases: TGTGCTAGTAAAAGCGGGGGTCCTCCTGATACGCAGTATTTT. This chain links TRBV12-5 with TRBJ2-3; 8 bases agree with TRBD2. The CDR3 spans 14 residues. Germline V lookup: CDR1 LGHNT, CDR2 FRNRAP. The J segment lost 6 bases and the V segment lost 8 bases, leaving 10 bases of the junction unmatched.

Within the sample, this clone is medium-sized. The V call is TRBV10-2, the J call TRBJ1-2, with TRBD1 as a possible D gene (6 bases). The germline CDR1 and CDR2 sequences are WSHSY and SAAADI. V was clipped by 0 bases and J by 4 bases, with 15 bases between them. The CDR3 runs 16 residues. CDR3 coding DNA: TGCGCCAGCAGTGAGTCCCCCAGCAGGGGCTCCTATGGCTACACCTTC. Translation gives CASSESPSRGSYGYTF.

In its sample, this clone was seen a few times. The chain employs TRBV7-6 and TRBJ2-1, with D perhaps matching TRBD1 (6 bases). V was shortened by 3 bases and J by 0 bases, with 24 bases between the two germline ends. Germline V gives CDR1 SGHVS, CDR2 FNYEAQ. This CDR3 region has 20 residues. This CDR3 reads CASSFHWAGEGESSYNEQFF. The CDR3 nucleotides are TGTGCCAGCAGCTTTCACTGGGCCGGAGAGGGGGAGAGCTCCTACAATGAGCAGTTCTTC.

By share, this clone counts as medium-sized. The CDR3 protein is CASSVEVAGGYNEQFF. For the CDR3, the DNA is TGTGCCAGCAGCGTAGAGGTAGCGGGAGGCTACAATGAGCAGTTCTTC. The rearrangement joins TRBV9 to TRBJ2-1; the match to TRBD2 covers 10 bases. The germline gives CDR1 SGDLS, CDR2 YYNGEE. The junction had 3 bases not matched to a gene; V was cut back by 0 bases and J by 3 bases. The CDR3 is 16 amino acids.

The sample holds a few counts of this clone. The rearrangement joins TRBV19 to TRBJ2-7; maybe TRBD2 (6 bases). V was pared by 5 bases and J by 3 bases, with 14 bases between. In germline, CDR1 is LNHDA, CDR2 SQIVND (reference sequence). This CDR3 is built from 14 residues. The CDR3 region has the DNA TGTGCCAGTAGTTTTTCGGGACTGCACTACGAGCAGTACTTC. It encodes CASSFSGLHYEQYF.

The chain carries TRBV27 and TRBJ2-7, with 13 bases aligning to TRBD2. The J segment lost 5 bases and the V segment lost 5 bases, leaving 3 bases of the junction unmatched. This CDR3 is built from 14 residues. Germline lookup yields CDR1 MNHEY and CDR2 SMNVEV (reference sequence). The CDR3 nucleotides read TGTGCCAGCAGTGCTGGACTAGCGGGAGACGAGCAGTACTTC. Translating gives CASSAGLAGDEQYF.

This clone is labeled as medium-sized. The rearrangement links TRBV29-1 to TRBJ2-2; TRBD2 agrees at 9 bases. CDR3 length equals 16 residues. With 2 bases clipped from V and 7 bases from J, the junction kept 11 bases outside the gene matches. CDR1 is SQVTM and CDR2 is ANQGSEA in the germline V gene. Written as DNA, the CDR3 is TGCAGCGTTGAAAAGGGGGCGGGAGGGCCGCACGGGGAGCTGTTTTTT. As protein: CSVEKGAGGPHGELFF.

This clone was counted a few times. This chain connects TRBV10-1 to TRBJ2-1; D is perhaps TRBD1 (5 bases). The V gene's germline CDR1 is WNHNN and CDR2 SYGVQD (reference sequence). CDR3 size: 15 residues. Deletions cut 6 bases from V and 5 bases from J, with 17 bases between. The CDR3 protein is CASSASLGRNNEQFF. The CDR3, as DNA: TGCGCCAGCAGCGCCTCCTTGGGGCGAAACAATGAGCAGTTCTTC.

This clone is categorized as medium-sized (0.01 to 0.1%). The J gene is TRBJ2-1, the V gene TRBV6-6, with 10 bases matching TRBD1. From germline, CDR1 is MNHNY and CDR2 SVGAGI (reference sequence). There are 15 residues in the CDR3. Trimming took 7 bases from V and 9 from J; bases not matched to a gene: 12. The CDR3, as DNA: TGTGCCAGCACCTCCGGGACAGGGGATTTAGTTGAGCAGTTCTTC. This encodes CASTSGTGDLVEQFF.

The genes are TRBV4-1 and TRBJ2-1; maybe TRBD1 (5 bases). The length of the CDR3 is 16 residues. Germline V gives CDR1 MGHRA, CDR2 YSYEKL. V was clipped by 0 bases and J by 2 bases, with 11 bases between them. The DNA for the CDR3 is TGCGCCAGCAGCCAAGATGTGCTAGGGGCCTACAATGAGCAGTTCTTC. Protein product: CASSQDVLGAYNEQFF.

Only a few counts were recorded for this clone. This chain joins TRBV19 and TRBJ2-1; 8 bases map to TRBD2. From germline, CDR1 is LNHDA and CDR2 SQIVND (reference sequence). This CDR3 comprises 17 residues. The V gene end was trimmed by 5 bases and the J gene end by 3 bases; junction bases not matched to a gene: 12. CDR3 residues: CASSWWVAGGIYNEQFF. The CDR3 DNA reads TGTGCCAGTAGTTGGTGGGTCGCGGGAGGAATCTACAATGAGCAGTTCTTC.

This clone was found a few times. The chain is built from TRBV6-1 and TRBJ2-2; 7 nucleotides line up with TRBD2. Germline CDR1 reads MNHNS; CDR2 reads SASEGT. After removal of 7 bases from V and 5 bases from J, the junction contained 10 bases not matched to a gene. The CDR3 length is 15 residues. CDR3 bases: TGTGCCAGCACCTCGGGATCGGGAGGAACCGGGGAGCTGTTTTTT. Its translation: CASTSGSGGTGELFF.

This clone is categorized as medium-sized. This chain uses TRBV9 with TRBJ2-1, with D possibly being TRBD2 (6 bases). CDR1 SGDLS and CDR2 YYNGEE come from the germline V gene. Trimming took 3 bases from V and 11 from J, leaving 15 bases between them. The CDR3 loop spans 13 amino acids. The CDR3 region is CASSARLSGQQFF. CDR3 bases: TGTGCCAGCAGCGCGAGACTGAGCGGGCAGCAGTTCTTC. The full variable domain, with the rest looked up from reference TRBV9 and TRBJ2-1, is DSGVTQTPKHLITATGQRVTLRCSPRSGDLSVYWYQQSLDQGLQFLIQYYNGEERAKGNILERFSAQQFPDLHSELNLSSLELGDSALYFCASSARLSGQQFFGPGTRLTVL.

CDR3 nucleotides: TGTGCCACCTCCCCCACAGGGGGCAATCAGCCCCAGCATTTT. Its translation: CATSPTGGNQPQHF. J is TRBJ1-5 and V is TRBV25-1; 7 positions match TRBD1. Germline CDR1 MGHDK, CDR2 SYGVNS. The CDR3 totals 14 residues. The junction had 8 bases not matched to a gene; V was cut back by 10 bases and J by 2 bases.

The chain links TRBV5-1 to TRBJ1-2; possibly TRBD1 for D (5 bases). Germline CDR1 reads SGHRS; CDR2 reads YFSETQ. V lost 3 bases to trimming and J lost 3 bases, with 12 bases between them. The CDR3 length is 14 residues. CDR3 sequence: CASSSGGAYYGYTF. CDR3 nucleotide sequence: TGCGCCAGCAGCTCAGGTGGGGCGTACTATGGCTACACCTTC. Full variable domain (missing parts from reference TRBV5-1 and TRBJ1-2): KAGVTQTPRYLIKTRGQQVTLSCSPISGHRSVSWYQQTPGQGLQFLFEYFSETQRNKGNFPGRFSGRQFSNSRSEMNVSTLELGDSALYLCASSSGGAYYGYTFGSGTRLTVV.

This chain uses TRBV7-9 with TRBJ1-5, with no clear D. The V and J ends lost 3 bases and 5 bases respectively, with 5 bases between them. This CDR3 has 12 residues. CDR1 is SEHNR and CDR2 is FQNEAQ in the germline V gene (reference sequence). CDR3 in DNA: TGTGCCAGCAGCTTGGCTTATCAGCCCCAGCATTTT. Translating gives CASSLAYQPQHF.

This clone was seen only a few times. CDR3 region: CASSLSSGRGVLSPLHF. The CDR3 nucleotides read TGTGCCAGCAGTTTAAGCTCGGGGAGGGGAGTACTCTCACCCCTCCACTTT. This chain uses TRBV28 with TRBJ1-6, with a tentative D call TRBD1 (5 bases). Trimming shortened V by 2 bases and J by 10 bases, and 21 bases separated the two germline ends. Germline V gives CDR1 MDHEN, CDR2 SYDVKM. The CDR3 runs to 17 residues.

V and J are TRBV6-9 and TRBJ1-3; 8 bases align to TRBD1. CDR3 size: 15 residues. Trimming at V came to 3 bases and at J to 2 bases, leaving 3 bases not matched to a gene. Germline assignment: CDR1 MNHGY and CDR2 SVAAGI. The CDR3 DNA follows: TGTGCCAGCAGTTACGGGACAGGTACTGGAAACACCATATATTTT. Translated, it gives CASSYGTGTGNTIYF.

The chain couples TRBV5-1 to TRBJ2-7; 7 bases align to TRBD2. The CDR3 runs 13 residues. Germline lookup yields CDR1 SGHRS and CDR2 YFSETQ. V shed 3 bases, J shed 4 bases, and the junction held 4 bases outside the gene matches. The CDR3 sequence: CASSSGGYYEQYF. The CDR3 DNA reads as TGCGCCAGCAGCTCGGGGGGTTATTACGAGCAGTACTTC.